This T cell receptor (beta chain) was obtained from a study of radiotherapy plus CTLA-4 blockade in lung cancer. Whole-study context: Overall, approximately 17% of patients showed an objective response, while over 25% attained disease control.

Repertoires were generated with immunoSEQ multiplex PCR, while TCRdb's copy carries only in-frame clones and drops some. The table shows over 70,000 clones, with approximately 86% occurring only once. Treatment of patients with chemo-refractory metastatic non-small-cell lung cancer consisted of focal radiation plus CTLA-4 blockade with ipilimumab. Germline V lookup: CDR1 SGHNT, CDR2 YYREEE (reference sequence). CDR3 size: 14 residues. V was pared by 4 bases and J by 0 bases, with 7 bases between. Study-wide results and limits: Some TCR clones had been derived from tumors. These clones expanded in peripheral blood after radiotherapy plus ipilimumab. With interferon-beta, early dynamics of blood T cell clones were reported to best predict response.

Concerning this clone itself: What it recognizes is unknown.

V is TRBV5-4 and J is TRBJ2-2; D uncertain. Sequencing used peripheral blood, obtained from a patient treated with radiotherapy plus ipilimumab. The sequence came from a human donor with non-small cell lung cancer who had a partial response to radiotherapy plus ipilimumab. This CDR3 is CASSAESNTGELFF. The DNA for the CDR3 is TGTGCCAGCAGCGCGGAATCGAACACCGGGGAGCTGTTTTTT.